This entry describes one T cell receptor (beta chain). It has no known antigen specificity. Nothing much larger sits one base from this clone, and base qualities are not available. The same CDR3 arises from other DNA sequences in this sample as well. TCRB CDR3 regions were amplified with the immunoSEQ multiplex PCR using forward primers for 54 TRBV segments and reverse primers for 13 TRBJ segments. Deep resolution, with a target of 200,000 or so T cell genomes, was applied to the sequencing of pre-culture CD4+ samples. Amplicons were sequenced on an Illumina HiSeq System, producing 87 bp reads covering the CDR3. Under the source paper's analysis protocol: Correction for PCR and sequencing errors was applied to reads, and CDR3 regions were defined through alignment to IMGT reference sequences. Synthetic template pools were used to estimate the numbers of templates and unique rearrangements. Clonality was computed as 1 minus Pielou's evenness. The Daley-Smith estimator was used to estimate richness. Morisita's index served as the measure of repertoire overlap. A clone counted as low-abundance if it appeared in cultured samples but went undetected in the pre-culture repertoire of the same donor. TCRdb took this table from immuneACCESS and kept in-frame rearrangements with V and J called. Such tables lack part of the clones; where checked against another copy, unresolved V genes explain under half of the gap, and the rest is unexplained. That table gives V, J and clone size, and the DNA gave D and trimming. The sample contains approximately 100,000 clones, about 89% of them found a single time. 1.5% to 2% of the sample rests with the top ten.

The sample is drawn from a study of T cell repertoires and HLA-DP antigens (dated by TCRdb to 2016 to 2019). A note on the overall study: The study used an in vitro model of CD4+ T cell alloreactivity against allogeneic HLA-DP presented by transduced HeLa cells. The two alloantigens modelled structurally similar versus dissimilar alloantigens, differing from self at one and ten to eleven peptide-binding groove amino acids, respectively. The three donors, two male and one female, ranged from the 18-to-29 to the 60-to-69 age band. An average DNA input of about 220 ng was used for sorted CD137+CD4+ samples, compared with about 1,100 ng for pre-culture CD4+ samples. Results the study describes overall, beyond this receptor: Limitations were identified as the inclusion of only three donors, the use of a non-physiological HeLa antigen-presenting system, and the use of total CD4+ responder cells. Separate analysis of naive and memory CD4+ repertoires was not performed. Clones undetected before culture had an average cumulative frequency of around 40% against one allele versus 50% to 65% against the other. Clonality of sorted CD137+ cells was similar against both alloantigens (approximately 0.4) and much higher than in pre-culture samples (roughly 0.04).

There are 15 amino acids in the CDR3, from cysteine to phenylalanine inclusive. Only CDR3 DNA is held: 45 bases, read in frame from base 1. The V and J ends are trimmed by 1 base and 3 bases, leaving 11 bases between them. Sequences SGHTA (CDR1) and FQGNSA (CDR2) are obtained from the germline V gene. Magnetic bead negative selection was used to isolate untouched CD4+ T cells from Ficoll-separated PBMC, with purity averaging about 98%. Magnetic beads were used to isolate untouched CD4+ T cells from Ficoll-separated PBMC, giving about 97.7% purity with negligible CD8+ contamination. Peripheral blood mononuclear cells came from the buffy coats of a few healthy blood donors, who served as the study's donors. Each of the three donors was CMV seronegative. Genomic DNA was extracted with the DNeasy Blood & Tissue Kit. Genomic DNA from sorted CD137+CD4+ cells and from pre-culture CD4+ baseline samples of each subject was subjected to TCRB sequencing.

The chain is assembled from TRBV7-2 and TRBJ2-3; the D element could tentatively be TRBD1 or TRBD2, as 5 bases agree for each. The material sequenced was CD4+ T cells from PBMCs. The receptor was derived from a man in his forties or fifties in good health and CMV-seronegative. Read as DNA, the sequence is TGTGCCAGCAGCTTAGGGGGCCCGGGGACAGATACGCAGTATTTT. Its product reads: CASSLGGPGTDTQYF.